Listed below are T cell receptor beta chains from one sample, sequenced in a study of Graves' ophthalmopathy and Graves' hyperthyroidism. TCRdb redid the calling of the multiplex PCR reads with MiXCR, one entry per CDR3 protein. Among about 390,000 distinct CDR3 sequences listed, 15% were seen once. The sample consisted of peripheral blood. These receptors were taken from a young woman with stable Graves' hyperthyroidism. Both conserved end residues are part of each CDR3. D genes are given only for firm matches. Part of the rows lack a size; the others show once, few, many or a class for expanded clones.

CDR3aa: CASSQRGQETQYF
CDR3nt: TGTGCCAGCTCACAACGGGGGCAAGAGACCCAGTACTTC
j_gene: TRBJ2-5
d_gene: .
abundance: many
len: 13
v_gene: TRBV18

CDR3aa: CATRDGRNTEAFF
CDR3nt: TGTGCCACCCGGGACGGCAGGAACACTGAAGCTTTCTTT
j_gene: TRBJ1-1
d_gene: .
abundance: .
len: 13
v_gene: TRBV3-1

CDR3aa: CASSFASGEVGTQYF
CDR3nt: TGTGCCAGCAGCTTCGCTAGCGGGGAGGTGGGGACCCAGTACTTC
j_gene: TRBJ2-5
d_gene: TRBD2
abundance: many
len: 15
v_gene: TRBV11-2

CDR3aa: CASSLSERAGQPQHF
CDR3nt: TGTGCCAGCAGCTTAAGCGAAAGGGCCGGACAGCCCCAGCATTTT
j_gene: TRBJ1-5
d_gene: .
abundance: many
len: 15
v_gene: TRBV5-8

CDR3aa: CASSLDSDYGYTF
CDR3nt: TGCGCCAGCAGCTTGGACAGTGACTATGGCTACACCTTC
j_gene: TRBJ1-2
d_gene: .
abundance: many
len: 13
v_gene: TRBV5-1

CDR3aa: CASSPRTGSSGNTIYF
CDR3nt: TGTGCCAGCAGCCCCAGGACAGGATCCTCTGGAAACACCATATATTTT
j_gene: TRBJ1-3
d_gene: TRBD1
abundance: many
len: 16
v_gene: TRBV7-8

CDR3aa: CASGSLAGEYEQYF
CDR3nt: TGTGCCAGCGGCTCGCTGGCGGGGGAGTACGAGCAGTACTTC
j_gene: TRBJ2-7
d_gene: TRBD2
abundance: many
len: 14
v_gene: TRBV6-1

CDR3aa: CASSESGTREETQYF
CDR3nt: TGTGCCAGCAGTGAATCTGGGACTAGAGAGGAGACCCAGTACTTC
j_gene: TRBJ2-5
d_gene: TRBD2
abundance: many
len: 15
v_gene: TRBV2

CDR3aa: CASSRANSNRPQHF
CDR3nt: TGTGCCAGTAGTCGGGCAAATAGCAATCGGCCCCAGCATTTT
j_gene: TRBJ1-5
d_gene: .
abundance: .
len: 14
v_gene: TRBV19

CDR3aa: CASSLEAGLAGETQYF
CDR3nt: TGTGCCAGCAGCTTAGAGGCCGGACTAGCAGGAGAGACCCAGTACTTC
j_gene: TRBJ2-5
d_gene: TRBD2
abundance: many
len: 16
v_gene: TRBV7-2

CDR3aa: CASSQDPQGAQMETQYF
CDR3nt: TGCGCCAGCAGCCAAGACCCACAGGGGGCGCAGATGGAGACCCAGTACTTC
j_gene: TRBJ2-5
d_gene: TRBD1
abundance: many
len: 17
v_gene: TRBV4-1

CDR3aa: CATSRGPGTEAFF
CDR3nt: TGTGCCACCAGCAGAGGACCTGGGACTGAAGCTTTCTTT
j_gene: TRBJ1-1
d_gene: .
abundance: many
len: 13
v_gene: TRBV15

CDR3aa: CASSTGPGTQAEAFF
CDR3nt: TGTGCCAGTAGTACCGGGCCCGGGACGCAAGCTGAAGCTTTCTTT
j_gene: TRBJ1-1
d_gene: .
abundance: many
len: 15
v_gene: TRBV19

CDR3aa: CASSLTGKYQPQHF
CDR3nt: TGTGCCAGCAGTTTAACCGGAAAGTATCAGCCCCAGCATTTT
j_gene: TRBJ1-5
d_gene: .
abundance: many
len: 14
v_gene: TRBV12-3/TRBV12-4

CDR3aa: CASDFGTGGTEAFF
CDR3nt: TGTGCCAGCGACTTCGGGACAGGGGGGACTGAAGCTTTCTTT
j_gene: TRBJ1-1
d_gene: TRBD1
abundance: many
len: 14
v_gene: TRBV6-5

CDR3aa: CASSETGFGNTIYF
CDR3nt: TGTGCCAGCAGTGAGACAGGGTTTGGAAACACCATATATTTT
j_gene: TRBJ1-3
d_gene: TRBD1
abundance: once
len: 14
v_gene: TRBV6-1

CDR3aa: CSAPRTANEAFF
CDR3nt: TGCAGTGCCCCCAGGACGGCCAATGAAGCTTTCTTT
j_gene: TRBJ1-1
d_gene: .
abundance: many
len: 12
v_gene: TRBV20-1

CDR3aa: CASSYSSRPNYTF
CDR3nt: TGTGCCAGCAGTTACTCGAGCAGGCCCAACTACACCTTC
j_gene: TRBJ1-2
d_gene: .
abundance: .
len: 13
v_gene: TRBV6-2/TRBV6-3

CDR3aa: CASSPWGDRASNQPQHF
CDR3nt: TGTGCCAGCAGTCCGTGGGGGGACAGGGCTAGCAATCAGCCCCAGCATTTT
j_gene: TRBJ1-5
d_gene: TRBD1
abundance: many
len: 17
v_gene: TRBV6-4

CDR3aa: CASSEAQGFGGELFF
CDR3nt: TGTGCCAGCAGTGAAGCACAGGGCTTTGGCGGGGAGCTGTTTTTT
j_gene: TRBJ2-2
d_gene: .
abundance: few
len: 15
v_gene: TRBV2

CDR3aa: CASNPGGGFHQPQHF
CDR3nt: TGTGCCAGCAACCCCGGAGGGGGGTTTCATCAGCCCCAGCATTTT
j_gene: TRBJ1-5
d_gene: .
abundance: many
len: 15
v_gene: TRBV6-2/TRBV6-3

CDR3aa: CASSRPGLASYEQYF
CDR3nt: TGTGCCAGCAGTCGCCCGGGACTAGCGTCCTACGAGCAGTACTTC
j_gene: TRBJ2-7
d_gene: TRBD2
abundance: few
len: 15
v_gene: TRBV6-2/TRBV6-3

CDR3aa: CASSLVSGGDNSPLHF
CDR3nt: TGCGCCAGCAGCTTGGTCTCCGGGGGGGATAATTCACCCCTCCACTTT
j_gene: TRBJ1-6
d_gene: .
abundance: many
len: 16
v_gene: TRBV5-1

CDR3aa: CASSLAASSTGELFF
CDR3nt: TGTGCCAGCAGCTTAGCGGCTAGCAGTACCGGGGAGCTGTTTTTT
j_gene: TRBJ2-2
d_gene: .
abundance: many
len: 15
v_gene: TRBV7-8

CDR3aa: CAISVRGVDEQYF
CDR3nt: TGTGCCATCAGTGTGAGGGGGGTCGACGAGCAGTACTTC
j_gene: TRBJ2-7
d_gene: .
abundance: many
len: 13
v_gene: TRBV10-3

CDR3aa: CSVRRSTLRGYTF
CDR3nt: TGCAGCGTTAGGAGGTCAACGTTACGTGGCTACACCTTC
j_gene: TRBJ1-2
d_gene: .
abundance: many
len: 13
v_gene: TRBV29-1

CDR3aa: CATMSGTGVDEQYF
CDR3nt: TGTGCCACCATGTCCGGGACAGGGGTGGACGAGCAGTACTTC
j_gene: TRBJ2-7
d_gene: TRBD1
abundance: many
len: 14
v_gene: TRBV6-5

CDR3aa: CASSFRDSVYGYTF
CDR3nt: TGTGCCAGCAGTTTCCGGGACAGTGTCTATGGCTACACCTTC
j_gene: TRBJ1-2
d_gene: TRBD1
abundance: many
len: 14
v_gene: TRBV12-3/TRBV12-4

CDR3aa: CASVRATETQYF
CDR3nt: TGTGCCAGCGTCCGGGCAACAGAGACCCAGTACTTC
j_gene: TRBJ2-5
d_gene: .
abundance: many
len: 12
v_gene: TRBV2

CDR3aa: CSASYISIAGYTF
CDR3nt: TGCAGTGCTAGTTACATCAGTATCGCTGGCTACACCTTC
j_gene: TRBJ1-2
d_gene: .
abundance: many
len: 13
v_gene: TRBV20-1

CDR3aa: CASTSILTGQIPQAKNIQYF
CDR3nt: TGTGCCAGCACCTCGATTCTGACAGGGCAGATCCCCCAAGCCAAAAACATTCAGTACTTC
j_gene: TRBJ2-4
d_gene: TRBD1
abundance: many
len: 20
v_gene: TRBV12-3/TRBV12-4